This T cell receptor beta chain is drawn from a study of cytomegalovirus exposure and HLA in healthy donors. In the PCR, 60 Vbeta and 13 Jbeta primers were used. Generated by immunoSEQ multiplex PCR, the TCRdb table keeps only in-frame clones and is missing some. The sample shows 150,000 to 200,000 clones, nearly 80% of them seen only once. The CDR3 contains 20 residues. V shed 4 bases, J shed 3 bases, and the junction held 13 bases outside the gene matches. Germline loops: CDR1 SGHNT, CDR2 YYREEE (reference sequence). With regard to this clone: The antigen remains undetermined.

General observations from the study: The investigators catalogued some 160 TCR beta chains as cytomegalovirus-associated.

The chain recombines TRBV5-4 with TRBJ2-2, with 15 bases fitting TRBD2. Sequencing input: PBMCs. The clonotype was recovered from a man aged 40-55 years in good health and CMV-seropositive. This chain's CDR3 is CASSPPPGTSGRKDTGELFF. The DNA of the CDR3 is TGTGCCAGCAGCCCGCCACCCGGGACTAGCGGGAGGAAGGACACCGGGGAGCTGTTTTTT. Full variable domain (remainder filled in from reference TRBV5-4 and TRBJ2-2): ETGVTQSPTHLIKTRGQQVTLRCSSQSGHNTVSWYQQALGQGPQFIFQYYREEENGRGNFPPRFSGLQFPNYSSELNVNALELDDSALYLCASSPPPGTSGRKDTGELFFGEGSRLTVL.